This TCR beta chain was documented in a study of shared clonotypes between healthy human individuals. This clone appeared once. This CDR3 has 14 amino acids. Germline V gives CDR1 SNHLY, CDR2 FYNNEI. The V gene lost 7 bases and the J gene lost 7 bases, with 16 bases spanning the gap. An even split of each subset's genomic DNA across several immunoSEQ plates was performed. Profiled with immunoSEQ multiplex PCR; TCRdb holds only in-frame clones, not every one. The sample includes hundreds of thousands of clones, about 85% of them seen just once. Participating donors were healthy, HIV-negative adults free of recent acute infections or vaccinations.

This chain uses TRBV2 with TRBJ1-4, with D possibly matching TRBD1 (5 bases). The sequence derives from a middle-aged woman in good health. Some clones in this sample may be carry-over from other donors' samples. Sequencing was done on a sample of PBMCs. CDR3 coding DNA: TGTGCCAGCAACCGGGGGGAGGGGAGTGAAAAACTGTTTTTT. Translated: CASNRGEGSEKLFF.